This entry describes one TCR beta chain. Its antigen is as yet unknown. This specimen comes from a study of T cell repertoires in cytomegalovirus infection. Study summary: It can be stated that public TCR beta signatures indicated CMV infection as well as a matching HLA type. General study findings and limits: HLA-C-restricted CMV-specific TCR beta clonotypes prevailed in the ex vivo response. CMV carriers having the relevant HLA were flagged by cumulative public TCR beta family frequency.

Using its own MiXCR run on the reads, TCRdb lists one record per CDR3 protein. The sample holds fewer than 550,000 distinct CDR3 sequences; about 30% are singletons and the top ten take around 13%. From germline, CDR1 is MDHEN and CDR2 SYDVKM. Trimming cost V 9 bases and J 2 bases; bases outside gene matches: 6. The CDR3 totals 14 residues. The receptor comes from a human donor in good health (CMV status not recorded). Some clones in this sample may be carry-over from other donors' samples. The V gene is TRBV28, the J gene TRBJ1-5; TRBD1 matches 8 bases. Specimen: PBMCs. CDR3: CASSQGVGNQPQHF. The CDR3 region has the DNA TGTGCCAGTTCACAGGGGGTCGGCAATCAGCCCCAGCATTTT.